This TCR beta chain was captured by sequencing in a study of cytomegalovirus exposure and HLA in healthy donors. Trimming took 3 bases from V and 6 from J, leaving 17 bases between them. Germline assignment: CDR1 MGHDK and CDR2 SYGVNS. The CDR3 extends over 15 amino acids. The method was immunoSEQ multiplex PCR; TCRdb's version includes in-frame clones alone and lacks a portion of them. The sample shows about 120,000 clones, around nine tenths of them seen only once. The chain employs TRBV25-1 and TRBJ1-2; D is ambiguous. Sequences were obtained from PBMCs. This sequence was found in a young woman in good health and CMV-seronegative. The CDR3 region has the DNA TGTGCCAGCAGTGACCCTGGGAGGGCCCCCAATGGCTACACCTTC. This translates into CASSDPGRAPNGYTF.